A selection of T cell receptor beta chains follows, all from one sample in a study of blood T cells in healthy people across ages. TCRdb fed the 5' RACE reads into MiXCR, producing one record per CDR3 protein. The sample has some 760,000 distinct CDR3 sequences, 20% to 25% seen once. The same specimen was also included in a second study, on T cells of mothers and their children.

What was sequenced was blood. The source is a boy younger than 18 in good health. CDR3s include the opening cysteine and the closing phenylalanine or tryptophan. Fields, in order: CDR3 DNA, CDR3 protein, D gene, J gene, clone size, V gene. A D gene is named only where the DNA matches it firmly. Some rows mark clone size as missing; the rest say once, few, many or name a class of expanded clone.

TGTGCCAGCAGTTGGACAGGGGAATACAATGAGCAGTTCTTC CASSWTGEYNEQFF TRBD1 TRBJ2-1 NA TRBV6-5
TGCGCCAGCAGCCAGCTGTATGACTCCGTCTACGAGCAGTACTTC CASSQLYDSVYEQYF NA TRBJ2-7 NA TRBV4-3
TGTGCCAGCAGCTTTCAGGGAGGGGAGGCCCAGTACTTC CASSFQGGEAQYF TRBD2 TRBJ2-5 once TRBV7-2
TGTGCCAGCAGCTTAATGCCGGGAGACCAAGATACGCAGTATTTT CASSLMPGDQDTQYF NA TRBJ2-3 few TRBV7-3
TGTGCCAGCAGCTTACTCCCCGAGACAGGGTATAATGAAAAACTGTTTTTT CASSLLPETGYNEKLFF TRBD1 TRBJ1-4 few TRBV7-9
TGTGCCAGCAGCTCCGATTCGACAGGCGAAAAACTGTTTTTT CASSSDSTGEKLFF NA TRBJ1-4 few TRBV7-9
TGTGCCAGCAGCTTAAAATCCCACAATGAGCAGTTCTTC CASSLKSHNEQFF NA TRBJ2-1 few TRBV7-9
TGTGCCAGCAGCCAAGATAGTCAGGGACAAGAGACCCAGTACTTC CASSQDSQGQETQYF NA TRBJ2-5 NA TRBV4-2
TGTGCCAGCAGCGTAGCCGGGACTAACCACGATGAGCAGTTCTTC CASSVAGTNHDEQFF TRBD2 TRBJ2-1 NA TRBV9
TGTGCCAGCACGATAATGGATGAGAACACTGAAGCTTTCTTT CASTIMDENTEAFF NA TRBJ1-1 NA TRBV2
TGCGCCAGCAGCTCGACTAGCTCGGCCAAAAACATTCAGTACTTC CASSSTSSAKNIQYF TRBD2 TRBJ2-4 few TRBV5-1
TGTGCCAGCAACACCCCCAGACTAGTCCAGACCCAGTACTTC CASNTPRLVQTQYF NA TRBJ2-5 NA TRBV2
TGTGCCAGCAGTTTTCGACCGGGACTAGCGGTACACTACACCGGGGAGACCCAGTACTTC CASSFRPGLAVHYTGETQYF TRBD2 TRBJ2-5 NA TRBV6-5
TGTGCCGGCATACATGCTGGGGCCAACGTCCTGACTTTC CAGIHAGANVLTF NA TRBJ2-6 NA TRBV7-9
TGTGCCAGCAGTTACGTCCTAGAAAGACAAGAGACCCAGTACTTC CASSYVLERQETQYF NA TRBJ2-5 NA TRBV6-2/TRBV6-3
TGTGCCAGCAGTTCCCTGGGACACCTTAACACTGAAGCTTTCTTT CASSSLGHLNTEAFF NA TRBJ1-1 NA TRBV6-5
TGTGCCAGCATCATTACTGCGACTGGCAATGAGCAGTTCTTC CASIITATGNEQFF NA TRBJ2-1 NA TRBV6-5
TGTGCCAGCCTGAGAAACTACAATGAGCAGTTCTTC CASLRNYNEQFF NA TRBJ2-1 NA TRBV28
TGCAGCGTTGGGCAGGGGGCCACCTACGAGCAGTACTTC CSVGQGATYEQYF TRBD1 TRBJ2-7 few TRBV29-1
TGTGCCAGCAGCTCCCCGACTAGCGGGGGGTACAATGAGCAGTTCTTC CASSSPTSGGYNEQFF NA TRBJ2-1 NA TRBV12-1
TGCGCCAGCAGCCAAGCGATCGCCTACGAGCAGTACTTC CASSQAIAYEQYF NA TRBJ2-7 NA TRBV4-3
TGCGCCAGCAGCCAAGTAACAGGGATGAACACTGAAGCTTTCTTT CASSQVTGMNTEAFF NA TRBJ1-1 NA TRBV4-1
TGTGCCAGCAGCCCCTTTGCGGGAGGGTACAATGAGCAGTTCTTC CASSPFAGGYNEQFF TRBD2 TRBJ2-1 few TRBV13
TGCGCCAGCAGCTTGGCCCAAGTCGGCTATGGCTACACCTTC CASSLAQVGYGYTF NA TRBJ1-2 few TRBV5-1
TGTGCCAGCAGTGAACTGGCGGGAGCAGATACGCAGTATTTT CASSELAGADTQYF TRBD2 TRBJ2-3 once TRBV6-1
TGTGCCAGCGGCTTAGGGCTGGGGCCCCAGCATTTT CASGLGLGPQHF NA TRBJ1-5 NA TRBV11-2
TGCGCCAGCAGCCTCAAATGGGGAAGCGAGCAGTACTTC CASSLKWGSEQYF NA TRBJ2-7 few TRBV5-1
TGCGCCAGCAGCTCTGCGACAGGGTTCTCCTACGAGCAGTACTTC CASSSATGFSYEQYF TRBD1 TRBJ2-7 few TRBV5-1
TGTGCCAGCAGCTTACGGGGACAGGGGGGGTACAATGAGCAGTTCTTC CASSLRGQGGYNEQFF TRBD1 TRBJ2-1 few TRBV7-3
TGTGCCAGCAGCCCCAGGGACAGAATCAACTCTGGAAACACCATATATTTT CASSPRDRINSGNTIYF TRBD1 TRBJ1-3 NA TRBV7-2
TGTGCCAGCGGGCAGGCTGATCAGCCCCATCATTTT CASGQADQPHHF NA TRBJ1-5 NA TRBV12-3/TRBV12-4
TGTGCCAGCAGCTTAGAGGGCGGCTACGGGCAGTACTTC CASSLEGGYGQYF NA TRBJ2-7 NA TRBV7-3
TGCGCCAGCAGCCAATGGGGGGCATTAAGTAAGGAAAAACTGTTTTTT CASSQWGALSKEKLFF NA TRBJ1-4 few TRBV4-3
TGCGCCAGCAGCCAGACCTTTGGAGGGGGCATAACCGGGGAGCTGTTTTTT CASSQTFGGGITGELFF NA TRBJ2-2 many TRBV4-3
TGTGCCAGCAGCCAACGGGCCGGGACAGGGGCGGGTCTGGATCAAGAGACCCAGTACTTC CASSQRAGTGAGLDQETQYF TRBD1 TRBJ2-5 NA TRBV14
TGTGCCAGCAGCCGCGGAGCTAGCGGGATAATTGTAAAGACCCAGTACTTC CASSRGASGIIVKTQYF TRBD2 TRBJ2-5 few TRBV28
TGTGCCATCAGGGAACAGGGCGAGCAGTACTTC CAIREQGEQYF NA TRBJ2-7 NA TRBV10-3
TGTGCCAGCAGCCCTTGGGGCGACAGGGGAACTCAAGAGACCCAGTACTTC CASSPWGDRGTQETQYF TRBD1 TRBJ2-5 NA TRBV7-9
TGTGCCAGCAGCAAGGGGGAGGGCTACGAGCAGTACTTC CASSKGEGYEQYF NA TRBJ2-7 few TRBV21-1
TGTGCCAGCAGCTTAGATGGGGACAGTATCTACGAGCAGTACTTC CASSLDGDSIYEQYF TRBD1 TRBJ2-7 NA TRBV7-2
TGCGCCAGCAGCTTGTTAGCGCCGGAGACCCAGTACTTC CASSLLAPETQYF NA TRBJ2-5 NA TRBV5-1
TGTGCTAGTCGGGGACCGAATAATTCACCCCTCCACTTT CASRGPNNSPLHF NA TRBJ1-6 NA TRBV12-5
TGTGCCAGCAGTGGGGTGCGCAGGGCGACGCGCAATGAGCAGTTCTTC CASSGVRRATRNEQFF NA TRBJ2-1 NA TRBV2
TGCAGTGCTAGTCGGGGGCCGGCCAAAAACATTCAGTACTTC CSASRGPAKNIQYF NA TRBJ2-4 NA TRBV20-1
TGTGCCTGGAGACCCGGTCGAGAAACCGCTTTCTTT CAWRPGRETAFF NA TRBJ1-1 NA TRBV30
TGTGCCAGCAGTTACCCCGGACCTCGTTCTGCCTACGAGCAGTACTTC CASSYPGPRSAYEQYF NA TRBJ2-7 once TRBV6-2/TRBV6-3
TGTGCCAGCAGTTTATATCCAGGGTGGGAAAACATTCAGTACTTC CASSLYPGWENIQYF NA TRBJ2-4 few TRBV27
TGTGCCATCAGTGAGGTCGCAGTATCGGTTGGTTTCTACACCTTC CAISEVAVSVGFYTF NA TRBJ1-2 NA TRBV10-3
TGCGCCAGCAGCTTGTCGGCTAGCTCCGAGCAGTACTTC CASSLSASSEQYF NA TRBJ2-7 NA TRBV5-1
TGCAGCGTTTTGGCTTCCTACGAGCAGTACTTC CSVLASYEQYF NA TRBJ2-7 NA TRBV29-1
TGTGCCAGCAGCTCTTCCGGGACTAGCGTAAAAGAGACCCAGTACTTC CASSSSGTSVKETQYF TRBD2 TRBJ2-5 NA TRBV7-8
TGCGCCAGCAGCTCTTTGCAGCAAGAGACCCAGTACTTC CASSSLQQETQYF NA TRBJ2-5 NA TRBV5-1
TGCAGTGCTTATGCTTTGCGAACTACGGTCAACAATGAGCAGTTCTTC CSAYALRTTVNNEQFF NA TRBJ2-1 few TRBV20-1
TGCAGCGTTGAAAACAACGAAGGGAACATTCAGTACTTC CSVENNEGNIQYF NA TRBJ2-4 few TRBV29-1